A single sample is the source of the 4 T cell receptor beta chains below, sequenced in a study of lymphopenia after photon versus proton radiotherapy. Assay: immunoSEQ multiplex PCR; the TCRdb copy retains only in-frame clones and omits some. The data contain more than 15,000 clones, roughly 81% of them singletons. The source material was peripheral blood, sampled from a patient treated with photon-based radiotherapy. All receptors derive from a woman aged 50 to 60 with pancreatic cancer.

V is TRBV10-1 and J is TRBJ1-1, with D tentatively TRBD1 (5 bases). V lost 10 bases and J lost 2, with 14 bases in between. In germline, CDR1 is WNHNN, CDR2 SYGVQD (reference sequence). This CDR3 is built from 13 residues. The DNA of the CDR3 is TGCGCCAAATTGCGAAGGGGTAACACTGAAGCTTTCTTT. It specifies CAKLRRGNTEAFF.

The CDR3: CASRDGTRDTGELFF. The CDR3 DNA reads as TGTGCCAGCAGAGACGGGACTAGGGACACCGGGGAGCTGTTTTTT. V usage is TRBV6-5 and J usage is TRBJ2-2; 8 positions match TRBD2. The germline CDR1 and CDR2 sequences are MNHEY and SVGAGI. The CDR3 extends over 15 amino acids. Trimming removed 6 bases from V and 3 bases from J; junction bases left unmatched: 6.

In nucleotides, the CDR3 is TGTGCCAGCAGCCCCAGGACAGGGATGGGCAACGAGCAGTACTTC. It encodes CASSPRTGMGNEQYF. V gene TRBV13 combines with J gene TRBJ2-7; 8 bases are a match to TRBD1. CDR1 is PRHDT, CDR2 FYEKMQ, per germline (reference sequence). V was pared by 5 bases and J by 5 bases, with 11 bases of the junction left unmatched. The CDR3 is 15 amino acids.

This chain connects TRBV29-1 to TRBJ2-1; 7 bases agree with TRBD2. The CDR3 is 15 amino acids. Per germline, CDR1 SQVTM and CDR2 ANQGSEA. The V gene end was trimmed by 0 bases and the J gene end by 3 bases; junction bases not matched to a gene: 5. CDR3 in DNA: TGCAGCGTTGAAGAAGGGCGGGAGTACTACAATGAGCAGTTCTTC. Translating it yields CSVEEGREYYNEQFF.